This T cell receptor (beta chain) came from a study of T cells after yellow fever vaccination. This clonotype was seen at least ten times. Trimming stripped 4 bases from V and 0 bases from J, with 10 bases between. Germline V lookup: CDR1 SGHRS, CDR2 YFSETQ. This CDR3 contains 14 residues. A single record per CDR3 protein comes from TCRdb applying MiXCR to the 5' RACE reads. The table includes 350,000 or so distinct CDR3 sequences, less than 9.5% detected once. Sequencing was performed on PBMCs, taken more than 35 days after the first yellow fever vaccination. The clonotype comes from a young man who received the YFV17D yellow fever vaccine. The rearrangement uses TRBV5-1 and TRBJ1-1; the D gene is possibly TRBD1 (5 bases). The CDR3 spells CASSRGGLNTEAFF. The DNA for the CDR3 is TGCGCCAGCAGCCGTGGGGGATTGAACACTGAAGCTTTCTTT.